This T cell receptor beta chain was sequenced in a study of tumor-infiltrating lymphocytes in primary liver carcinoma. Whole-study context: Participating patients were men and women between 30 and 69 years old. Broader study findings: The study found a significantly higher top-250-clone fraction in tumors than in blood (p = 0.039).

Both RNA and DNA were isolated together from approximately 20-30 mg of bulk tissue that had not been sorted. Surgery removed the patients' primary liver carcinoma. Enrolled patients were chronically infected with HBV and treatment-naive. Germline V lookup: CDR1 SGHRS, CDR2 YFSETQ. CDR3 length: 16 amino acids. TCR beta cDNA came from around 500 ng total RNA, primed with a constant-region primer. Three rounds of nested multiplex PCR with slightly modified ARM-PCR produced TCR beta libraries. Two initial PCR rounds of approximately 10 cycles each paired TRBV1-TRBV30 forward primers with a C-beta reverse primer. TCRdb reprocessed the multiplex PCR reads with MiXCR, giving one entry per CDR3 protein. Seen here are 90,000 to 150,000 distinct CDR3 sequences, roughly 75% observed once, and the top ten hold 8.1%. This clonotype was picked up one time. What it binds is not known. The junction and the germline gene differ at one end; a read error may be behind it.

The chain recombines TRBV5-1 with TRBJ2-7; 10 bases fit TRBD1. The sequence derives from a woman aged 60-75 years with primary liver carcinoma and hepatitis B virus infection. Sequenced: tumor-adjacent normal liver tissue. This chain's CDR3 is CTSSSRPPGQGYEQYF. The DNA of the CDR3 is TGTACCAGCAGCTCAAGGCCCCCGGGACAGGGGTACGAGCAGTACTTC.